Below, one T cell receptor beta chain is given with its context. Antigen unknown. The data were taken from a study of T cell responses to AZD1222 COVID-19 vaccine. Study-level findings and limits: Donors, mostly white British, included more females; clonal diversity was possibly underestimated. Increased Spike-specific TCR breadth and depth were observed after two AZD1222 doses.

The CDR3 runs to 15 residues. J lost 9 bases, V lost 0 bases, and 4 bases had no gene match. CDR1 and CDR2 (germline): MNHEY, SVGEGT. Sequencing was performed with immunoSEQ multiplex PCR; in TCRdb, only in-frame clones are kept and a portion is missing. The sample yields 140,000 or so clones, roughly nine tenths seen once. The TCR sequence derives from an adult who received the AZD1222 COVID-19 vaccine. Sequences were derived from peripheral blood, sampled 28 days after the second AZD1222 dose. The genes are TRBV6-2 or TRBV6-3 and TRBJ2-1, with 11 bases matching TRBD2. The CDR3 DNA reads TGTGCCAGCAGTTACTCGGGACTAGCGGCTCGTGAGCAGTTCTTC. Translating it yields CASSYSGLAAREQFF.